One sample yielded the 8 T cell receptor beta chains listed below, sequenced in a study of naive and memory T cell subsets. Findings of the study overall: A few larger clonotypes appeared in naive repertoires, especially CD8, possibly memory cells re-expressing CD45RA.

For these TCRs, the target antigens are not known. Two oligonucleotides, mixed equimolar, formed the beta constant-region primer covering TRBC1 and TRBC2. Four rounds of PCR amplified the ligated cDNA using nested alpha and beta constant-region primers plus SP2. TCRdb re-analysed the UMI-ligation and nested PCR reads in MiXCR, keeping a single row per CDR3 protein. The sample has roughly 150,000 distinct CDR3 sequences, 22% seen once. Sequences were obtained from naive CD4+ T cells from blood. The receptors here all came from a human donor in good health.

The sample holds a few counts of this clonotype. The rearrangement links TRBV6-1 to TRBJ2-2, with 10 bases fitting TRBD2. Germline lookup yields CDR1 MNHNS and CDR2 SASEGT. Trimming cost V 2 bases and J 6 bases; bases outside gene matches: 6. This CDR3 comprises 16 residues. As DNA, the CDR3 is TGTGCCAGCAGTGAACCGGGACTAGCGACCGCCGGGGAGCTGTTTTTT. Amino acid sequence: CASSEPGLATAGELFF.

This clonotype was seen a handful of times. V usage is TRBV14 and J usage is TRBJ1-1, with 7 bases fitting TRBD1. The CDR3 has 16 residues. Unmatched junction bases numbered 9, after V lost 1 base and J lost 4 bases. Germline assignment: CDR1 SGHDN and CDR2 FVKESK. The CDR3: CASSQGPRGGITEAFF. DNA of the CDR3: TGTGCCAGCAGCCAAGGCCCCAGGGGGGGGATCACTGAAGCTTTCTTT.

This clonotype has ten or more counts. The rearrangement uses TRBV20-1 and TRBJ2-5, with 7 bases that match TRBD2. The germline gives CDR1 DFQATT, CDR2 SNEGSKA (reference sequence). The CDR3 runs 14 residues. Unmatched junction bases numbered 15, after V lost 7 bases and J lost 7 bases. The CDR3 sequence is CSGSEGGRTGTQYF. The CDR3, as DNA: TGCAGTGGGTCGGAGGGAGGGAGGACGGGGACCCAGTACTTC.

The chain has TRBV28 and TRBJ2-7; 7 bases are shared with TRBD2. Germline assignment: CDR1 MDHEN and CDR2 SYDVKM. The trim removed 2 bases at V and 0 bases at J, leaving 7 bases unmatched. The CDR3 is 16 amino acids. The CDR3 DNA reads TGTGCCAGCAGTTTAGCCGGGACTACGAGCTCCTACGAGCAGTACTTC. Translating gives CASSLAGTTSSYEQYF.

This clonotype appeared a few times. The DNA of the CDR3 is TGTGCCAGCAGTGGATCCGGGACAGGGGCCTACGAGCAGTACTTC. Its translation: CASSGSGTGAYEQYF. This chain joins TRBV28 and TRBJ2-7; TRBD1 aligns across 10 bases. Germline CDR1 and CDR2: MDHEN and SYDVKM. The V segment lost 5 bases and the J segment 2 bases; nucleotides outside the gene matches: 6. The CDR3 loop spans 15 amino acids.

This clonotype came up a few times. This chain joins TRBV29-1 and TRBJ2-3, with 13 bases that match TRBD2. After removal of 5 bases from V and 4 bases from J, the junction contained 6 bases not matched to a gene. The CDR3 covers 15 residues. In germline, CDR1 is SQVTM, CDR2 ANQGSEA. The CDR3 coding sequence is TGCAGCGTTCGTCTACTAGCGGGAGGGGCAGATACGCAGTATTTT. Amino acids: CSVRLLAGGADTQYF.

J is TRBJ2-7 and V is TRBV6-2 or TRBV6-3; D may match TRBD1 or TRBD2 (6 bases each). The CDR3 loop spans 15 amino acids. The V gene's germline CDR1 is MNHEY and CDR2 SVGEGT. Trimming left V 6 bases short and J 4 bases short, with 19 bases between. The CDR3 spells CASSSSAKGGYEQYF. The CDR3 DNA reads TGTGCCAGCAGCTCCTCAGCCAAGGGGGGATACGAGCAGTACTTC.

The chain links TRBV12-3 or TRBV12-4 to TRBJ2-3, with 8 positions matching TRBD2. This CDR3 contains 16 residues. Germline trimming cut 6 bases from V and 0 bases from J; bases unmatched to any gene: 8. The CDR3, as DNA: TGTGCCAGCAGAAACAAGCGGGGGAGGAGCACAGATACGCAGTATTTT. Its protein product is CASRNKRGRSTDTQYF.